This T cell receptor (beta chain) was retrieved from a study of cytomegalovirus exposure and HLA in healthy donors. Between the trimmed V and J ends, which lost 2 bases and 7 bases, there was a span of 11 bases. Looked up from germline, CDR1 is MDHEN and CDR2 is SYDVKM. The CDR3 has 13 residues. This clone has just one count. PCR was performed using 60 Vbeta and 13 Jbeta primers. Per the original data handling: Unique TCR beta chains numbered 80 million to 95 million in a later analysis, with around 10 million shared. Measured with immunoSEQ multiplex PCR; TCRdb has only the in-frame clones, and not every one. That table gives V, J and clone size, and the DNA gave D and trimming. Of about 270,000 clones in the sample, just over 70% are singletons; the top ten hold over 2%.

The chain links TRBV28 to TRBJ1-2, with a possible D match to TRBD1 (5 bases). The sample taken for sequencing was PBMCs. This receptor was obtained from a female donor in good health and CMV-seronegative. The CDR3 protein is CASSLGAGGGYTF. CDR3 in DNA: TGTGCCAGCAGTTTAGGGGCAGGCGGTGGCTACACCTTC.